This passage covers 28 T cell receptor beta chains from one sample sequenced in a study of blood T cells in healthy people across ages (dated by TCRdb to about 2015). The method behind the library was 5' RACE. Sequencing was performed on an Illumina HiSeq 2500. The second PCR ran for roughly 6 to 11 cycles and used a J-beta primer mix along with a sample-barcoded 5' primer. TCRdb's own reprocessing of the public reads used fastp at Q25 and MiXCR and kept productive beta chains. Each entry merges the rows of one CDR3 protein and shows their most common DNA and genes. Present in this sample are about 1.8 million distinct CDR3 sequences, around 50% of which were seen just once. Roughly 2.1% of the sample goes to the ten largest clones. The specimen was blood. These receptors came from a woman aged 40 to 50 in good health.

This clonotype turned up a few times. The V call is TRBV20-1, the J call TRBJ2-7; possibly TRBD1 for D (6 bases). CDR1 is DFQATT, CDR2 SNEGSKA, per germline (reference sequence). CDR3 size: 14 residues. Deletions cut 0 bases from V and 3 bases from J, with 12 bases between. The CDR3 spells CSARDVQGGYEQYF. DNA of the CDR3: TGCAGTGCTAGAGATGTACAGGGTGGCTACGAGCAGTACTTC.

The chain has TRBV11-1 and TRBJ2-1; TRBD2 aligns across 12 bases. There are 20 residues in the CDR3. The V and J ends lost 1 base and 0 bases, in that order; junction bases with no gene match: 10. CDR1 and CDR2 (germline): SGHAT, FQDESV (reference sequence). The DNA for the CDR3 is TGTGCCAGCAGCTTAGTCCAGACTAGCGGGGGACCCAGCTCCTACAATGAGCAGTTCTTC. Protein product: CASSLVQTSGGPSSYNEQFF. Using reference TRBV11-1 and TRBJ2-1 for the parts outside the CDR3, the full variable domain is EAEVAQSPRYKITEKSQAVAFWCDPISGHATLYWYRQILGQGPELLVQFQDESVVDDSQLPKDRFSAERLKGVDSTLKIQPAELGDSAMYLCASSLVQTSGGPSSYNEQFFGPGTRLTVL.

This sequence joins TRBV6-5 and TRBJ2-1; TRBD1 is a possible D gene (5 bases). CDR3 size: 13 residues. Germline CDR1 and CDR2: MNHEY and SVGAGI. The V gene lost 0 bases and the J gene lost 13 bases, with 13 bases spanning the gap. DNA for the CDR3: TGTGCCAGCAGTTACTCCTCAGGGCCTGATCAGTTCTTC. It is translated as CASSYSSGPDQFF.

The gene calls are TRBV9 and TRBJ2-4, with 10 positions matching TRBD2. TRBJ2-7 matches the DNA end more closely, so the J call is doubtful. This CDR3 has 18 residues. Germline lookup yields CDR1 SGDLS and CDR2 YYNGEE. CDR3 DNA: TGTGCCAGCAGCGTGGACCTGATAACTAGCGGGGTACCCTACGAGCAGTACTTC. Residues: CASSVDLITSGVPYEQYF.

This chain uses TRBV25-1 with TRBJ1-5, with D hard to call. There are 14 residues in the CDR3. Germline lookup yields CDR1 MGHDK and CDR2 SYGVNS. Deletions cut 1 base from V and 4 bases from J, with 8 bases between. CDR3 amino acids: CASSESRVNQPQHF. The CDR3 DNA sequence: TGTGCCAGCAGTGAATCCCGGGTTAATCAGCCCCAGCATTTT.

This clonotype was counted a single time. The chain carries TRBV15 and TRBJ2-1, with TRBD2 matching 8 bases. With V trimmed by 1 base and J by 5 bases, 7 bases remained unmatched. Germline V gene lookup returns CDR1 LNHNV and CDR2 YYDKDF (reference sequence). The CDR3 runs to 16 residues. This chain's CDR3 is CATSRGLAGVDNEQFF. CDR3 nucleotides: TGTGCCACCAGCAGAGGCCTAGCGGGTGTAGACAATGAGCAGTTCTTC. The full variable domain, rest sourced from reference TRBV15 and TRBJ2-1, is DAMVIQNPRYQVTQFGKPVTLSCSQTLNHNVMYWYQQKSSQAPKLLFHYYDKDFNNEADTPDNFQSRRPNTSFCFLDIRSPGLGDTAMYLCATSRGLAGVDNEQFFGPGTRLTVL.

The rearrangement uses TRBV6-6 and TRBJ2-7; no clear D. CDR3 length: 12 amino acids. The germline V and J ends were trimmed by 6 bases and 5 bases, with 11 bases remaining between them. Germline CDR1 is MNHNY and CDR2 is SVGAGI (reference sequence). DNA for the CDR3: TGTGCCAGCAGCGGGTCGGACCACGAGCAGTACTTC. Its translation is CASSGSDHEQYF.

The V gene is TRBV27, the J gene TRBJ2-1, with 9 bases lining up with TRBD2. There are 15 residues in the CDR3. The V gene end was trimmed by 5 bases and the J gene end by 8 bases; junction bases not matched to a gene: 10. CDR1 and CDR2 from the germline V gene are MNHEY and SMNVEV (reference sequence). The CDR3 bases are TGTGCCAGCAGTCTCCGGCTAGCGGGGATCTATGAGCAGTTCTTC. Amino acids: CASSLRLAGIYEQFF.

The rearrangement joins TRBV7-2 to TRBJ2-5; D is unclear. V was clipped by 2 bases and J by 3 bases, with 7 bases between them. CDR1 is SGHTA, CDR2 FQGNSA, per germline. This CDR3 spans 13 amino acids. In DNA form, the CDR3 reads TGTGCCAGCAGCTTAAACCCTGAAGAGACCCAGTACTTC. The encoded protein is CASSLNPEETQYF.

The genes are TRBV7-9 and TRBJ1-1; 10 nucleotides match TRBD1. In germline, CDR1 is SEHNR, CDR2 FQNEAQ (reference sequence). The CDR3 spans 15 residues. Trimming removed 6 bases from V and 0 bases from J; junction bases left unmatched: 4. CDR3 sequence (DNA): TGTGCCAGCAGTCCCGGGACAGGGGTGAACACTGAAGCTTTCTTT. Its protein is CASSPGTGVNTEAFF.

This chain joins TRBV2 and TRBJ2-1; no definite D call. V gave up 4 bases and J gave up 4 bases, with 8 bases separating them. CDR3 size: 13 residues. CDR1 is SNHLY and CDR2 is FYNNEI in the germline V gene. CDR3 amino acids: CASSVMSYNEQFF. In DNA, the CDR3 is TGTGCCAGCAGTGTCATGAGTTACAATGAGCAGTTCTTC.

A few counts support this clonotype. J is TRBJ2-1 and V is TRBV28; 8 bases line up with TRBD2. The CDR3 runs 14 residues. Germline loops: CDR1 MDHEN, CDR2 SYDVKM. The ends lost 7 bases at V and 4 bases at J; junction bases unmatched: 6. The CDR3 region has the DNA TGTGCCAGCACCCTAACGGGGGGGTACAATGAGCAGTTCTTC. Amino acids: CASTLTGGYNEQFF.

This sequence joins TRBV7-8 and TRBJ1-2; 8 nucleotides line up with TRBD1. Germline CDR1 SGHVS, CDR2 FQNEAQ. J was trimmed by 5 bases and V by 6 bases; bases with no gene match: 14. The CDR3 totals 16 residues. The CDR3 spells CASSPAGTGSSYGYTF. Written as DNA, the CDR3 is TGTGCCAGCAGTCCGGCCGGGACAGGCAGTTCATATGGCTACACCTTC.

This clonotype was detected once. The chain carries TRBV3-1 and TRBJ2-3; 10 bases map to TRBD1. Germline-derived CDR1 and CDR2 are LGHDT and YNNKEL (reference sequence). Unmatched junction bases numbered 2, after V lost 10 bases and J lost 1 base. The CDR3 sequence is 13 residues long. This CDR3 reads CATGTGGTDTQYF. The DNA of the CDR3 is TGTGCCACAGGGACAGGGGGCACAGATACGCAGTATTTT.

The chain couples TRBV28 to TRBJ2-5; 9 bases align to TRBD2. The CDR3 spans 16 residues. J gave up 2 bases and V 6 bases, and 10 bases lay outside the gene matches. The germline CDR1 and CDR2 sequences are MDHEN and SYDVKM. The CDR3: CASSTLAGIAQETQYF. As DNA, the CDR3 is TGTGCCAGCAGCACGCTAGCGGGGATCGCTCAAGAGACCCAGTACTTC.

This sequence joins TRBV12-3 or TRBV12-4 and TRBJ1-2; D may be TRBD1 (6 bases). V shed 2 bases and J shed 4 bases, with 20 bases lying between them. CDR3 size: 17 residues. CDR3 protein: CASSLQGGNLVLYGYTF. CDR3 in DNA: TGTGCCAGCAGTTTACAAGGGGGGAACCTCGTCCTCTATGGCTACACCTTC.

About this clonotype itself: A read error is possible here, since a much larger clone lies one base away. The chain links TRBV19 to TRBJ2-7; 8 bases map to TRBD2. After removal of 5 bases from V and 3 bases from J, the junction contained 18 bases not matched to a gene. The CDR3 has 18 residues. Germline-derived CDR1 and CDR2 are LNHDA and SQIVND (reference sequence). The CDR3 sequence is CASSLANGGAGVVYEQYF. In DNA form, the CDR3 reads TGTGCCAGTAGTTTAGCCAACGGGGGGGCCGGAGTGGTCTACGAGCAGTACTTC.

This chain joins TRBV20-1 and TRBJ2-5, with D perhaps matching TRBD2 (6 bases). The CDR3 length is 16 residues. Germline values: CDR1 DFQATT, CDR2 SNEGSKA (reference sequence). V was trimmed by 1 base and J by 4 bases, leaving 19 bases between them. CDR3 nucleotide sequence: TGCAGTGCTAGAGTTTGGTTGGATAAGGGAGGAGAGACCCAGTACTTC. Translating it yields CSARVWLDKGGETQYF.

The genes are TRBV20-1 and TRBJ2-3, with 8 bases aligning to TRBD1. V shed 1 base and J 4 bases; nucleotides not matched to a gene: 4. The CDR3 runs to 14 residues. Germline assignment: CDR1 DFQATT and CDR2 SNEGSKA (reference sequence). The CDR3 loop reads CSARVPGGSDTQYF. The CDR3 DNA follows: TGCAGTGCTAGAGTCCCAGGGGGCTCAGATACGCAGTATTTT.

This clonotype was recorded a few times. V gene TRBV24-1 combines with J gene TRBJ2-3; TRBD2 aligns across 13 bases. Germline lookup yields CDR1 KGHDR and CDR2 SFDVKD. CDR3 length: 18 residues. The V segment lost 4 bases and the J segment 3 bases; nucleotides outside the gene matches: 9. CDR3 DNA sequence: TGTGCCACCAGTGACCCCCCGGGACTAGCGGGGAGTACAGATACGCAGTATTTT. This translates into CATSDPPGLAGSTDTQYF.

This clonotype was counted only a few times. As DNA, the CDR3 is TGTGCCAGCAGAGAACCGGCTGGCTACACCTTC. Its translation: CASREPAGYTF. The V call is TRBV12-3 or TRBV12-4, the J call TRBJ1-2; no clear D. The CDR3 runs to 11 residues. Trimming pared 6 bases from V and 7 bases from J, leaving 9 bases between.

The chain couples TRBV29-1 to TRBJ2-3, with a tentative D call TRBD1 (6 bases). Germline lookup yields CDR1 SQVTM and CDR2 ANQGSEA. This CDR3 region has 12 residues. Trimming removed 7 bases at V and 2 bases at J, with 10 bases between. CDR3 DNA sequence: TGCAGCGGGGGGCTATCCACAGATACGCAGTATTTT. Protein product: CSGGLSTDTQYF.

Worth noting for this clonotype: This clone may be a read error of a much larger clone one base away. The rearrangement joins TRBV5-1 to TRBJ2-4; maybe TRBD1 (5 bases). The germline CDR1 and CDR2 sequences are SGHRS and YFSETQ. The CDR3 loop spans 14 amino acids. Trimming took off 0 bases at V and 13 bases at J, with 17 bases between the two ends. CDR3 in amino acids: CASSLGAGYNEQYF. The CDR3 coding sequence is TGCGCCAGCAGCTTGGGCGCAGGGTACAATGAGCAGTACTTC.

V is TRBV5-1 and J is TRBJ2-1; TRBD1 agrees at 11 bases. The germline gives CDR1 SGHRS, CDR2 YFSETQ. V gave up 4 bases and J gave up 8 bases; unmatched junction bases: 11. CDR3 length equals 16 residues. CDR3 sequence: CASSPGSWTGGDEQFF. The CDR3 nucleotides read TGCGCCAGCAGCCCCGGATCCTGGACAGGGGGCGATGAGCAGTTCTTC.

This clonotype was seen more than once but under ten times. V gene TRBV12-3 or TRBV12-4 combines with J gene TRBJ2-5; D unclear. The CDR3 sequence is 13 residues long. Trimming stripped 5 bases from V and 5 bases from J, with 12 bases between. The CDR3 here is CASSPNLRETQYF. The CDR3 bases are TGTGCCAGCAGTCCTAACCTGAGGGAGACCCAGTACTTC.

The J gene is TRBJ2-7, the V gene TRBV25-1, with D unclear. Trimming cost V 5 bases and J 2 bases, with 13 bases left between them. The CDR3 contains 14 residues. Germline V CDR1 and CDR2: MGHDK, SYGVNS. The CDR3 bases are TGTGCCAGCAGTTCGACTTCGTCGGCCTACGAGCAGTACTTC. It encodes CASSSTSSAYEQYF.

There are a few counts of this clonotype. The rearrangement links TRBV7-8 to TRBJ2-7, with 10 bases fitting TRBD2. CDR1 SGHVS and CDR2 FQNEAQ come from the germline V gene. V trimming: 0 bases; J trimming: 4 bases; junction bases outside the gene matches: 6. The CDR3 totals 16 residues. CDR3 sequence: CASSLALAGVPYEQYF. The CDR3 DNA reads as TGTGCCAGCAGCTTAGCGCTAGCGGGGGTCCCTTACGAGCAGTACTTC.

The chain uses TRBV5-4 and TRBJ2-4, with TRBD1 identical over 7 bases. The CDR3 length is 16 residues. Germline trimming cut 4 bases from V and 5 bases from J; bases unmatched to any gene: 12. The germline gives CDR1 SGHNT, CDR2 YYREEE (reference sequence). CDR3 nucleotide sequence: TGTGCCAGCAGCGGCCCGATTGGACAGGTTCAAAACATTCAGTACTTC. This translates into CASSGPIGQVQNIQYF. The complete variable domain, with remaining parts taken from reference TRBV5-4 and TRBJ2-4, reads ETGVTQSPTHLIKTRGQQVTLRCSSQSGHNTVSWYQQALGQGPQFIFQYYREEENGRGNFPPRFSGLQFPNYSSELNVNALELDDSALYLCASSGPIGQVQNIQYFGAGTRLSVL.